Listed here are 18 T cell receptor beta chains from one sample, sequenced in a study of T cells expressing NK-cell markers. TCRdb re-analyzed the 5' RACE reads; it lists each CDR3 protein once, without DNA. The clone table shows about 550,000 distinct CDR3 sequences, with the ten largest holding 3% to 4.5%. Sample: blood T cells: a sorted CD56 or NKG2C T cell subset, CD4+ or CD8+ T cells, or bulk PBMC T cells (not recorded which). All receptors come from a man aged 18-30 years in good health.

The chain recombines TRBV6-1 with TRBJ2-3; TCRdb indicates TRBD2, and absent DNA this call remains unverified. The germline CDR1 and CDR2 sequences are MNHNS and SASEGT. This CDR3 is built from 15 residues. CDR3 loop: CASRKGPAVSDTQYF.

The chain is built from TRBV20-1 and TRBJ2-5; TCRdb gives TRBD2 as the D gene, but with no DNA this cannot be confirmed. The germline V gene has CDR1 DFQATT and CDR2 SNEGSKA (reference sequence). The CDR3 covers 14 residues. CDR3 residues: CSARDWTSQETQYF.

The chain carries TRBV27 and TRBJ2-7. CDR3 length equals 14 residues. Germline-derived CDR1 and CDR2 are MNHEY and SMNVEV (reference sequence). The CDR3: CASRQTRVSYEQYF.

V usage is TRBV6-1 and J usage is TRBJ1-1. Germline values: CDR1 MNHNS, CDR2 SASEGT. The CDR3 runs 12 residues. Here the CDR3 reads CASKLGSGKAFF.

The V gene is TRBV12-3 or TRBV12-4, the J gene TRBJ2-2; TCRdb proposes TRBD1, but this gene call is untestable without DNA. The length of the CDR3 is 16 residues. The CDR3 region is CASSPLQWDRTGELFF.

The chain employs TRBV20-1 and TRBJ2-4; TCRdb returns TRBD2, unconfirmable since there is no DNA. The germline V gene has CDR1 DFQATT and CDR2 SNEGSKA (reference sequence). This CDR3 has 16 amino acids. The CDR3 sequence: CSARGRTLLAKNIQYF.

This chain links TRBV10-3 with TRBJ1-2; TCRdb selects TRBD1, and the lack of DNA leaves this call unchecked. CDR1 ENHRY and CDR2 SYGVKD come from the germline V gene. This CDR3 comprises 15 residues. The CDR3 spells CAIGAGDSSNYGYTF.

CDR3: CASSLGLAGVKNIQYF. J is TRBJ2-4 and V is TRBV3-1; TCRdb lists TRBD2, though no DNA is available to test this call. The CDR3 is 16 residues long. Germline V gene sequence: CDR1 LGHDT, CDR2 YNNKEL (reference sequence).

The chain recombines TRBV11-1 with TRBJ1-2; TCRdb's D call, TRBD1, is unchecked because there is no DNA. From germline, CDR1 is SGHAT and CDR2 FQDESV (reference sequence). The CDR3 extends over 18 amino acids. CDR3 region: CASSQIRDRVSNRNGYTF.

V and J are TRBV12-3 or TRBV12-4 and TRBJ1-5; TCRdb outputs TRBD1, but without DNA this stays unchecked. CDR3 length: 18 residues. The CDR3 region is CASSLAGGGPIGNQPQHF.

This rearrangement joins TRBV12-3 or TRBV12-4 to TRBJ2-3; TCRdb's D call, TRBD2, is unchecked because there is no DNA. The CDR3 has 16 amino acids. CDR3 residues: CASSPLAGWGADTQYF.

The chain has TRBV29-1 and TRBJ1-1; TCRdb returns TRBD1, unconfirmable since there is no DNA. This CDR3 has 15 residues. The germline CDR1 and CDR2 sequences are SQVTM and ANQGSEA. The CDR3: CSVDRTGSGNTEAFF.

CDR3 amino acids: CASTGGWGQVNTEAFF. The gene calls are TRBV6-2 or TRBV6-3 and TRBJ1-1; the D call of TRBD1 rests on TCRdb alone, since no DNA is present to check it. The germline V gene encodes CDR1 MNHEY and CDR2 SVGEGT. This CDR3 spans 16 amino acids.

The V gene is TRBV4-3, the J gene TRBJ2-1; TCRdb lists TRBD1, though no DNA is available to test this call. The CDR3 contains 15 residues. Germline-derived CDR1 and CDR2 are LGHNA and YSLEER. CDR3 sequence: CASSQDIRDYNEQFF.

CDR3 region: CASSLQTGPETQYF. The chain employs TRBV7-9 and TRBJ2-5; absent DNA, TCRdb's TRBD1 call cannot be checked. The CDR3 is made up of 14 amino acids. Germline V gene lookup returns CDR1 SEHNR and CDR2 FQNEAQ (reference sequence).

The chain combines TRBV24-1 with TRBJ2-2; TCRdb lists TRBD1, though no DNA is available to test this call. The CDR3 extends over 18 amino acids. Germline V gene lookup returns CDR1 KGHDR and CDR2 SFDVKD. The chain's CDR3 is CATSEGRKGQLNTGELFF.

The chain couples TRBV18 to TRBJ1-5; the TRBD1 assignment by TCRdb is unverifiable without DNA. The CDR3 is 14 residues long. Germline V gene sequence: CDR1 KGHSH, CDR2 LQKENI. CDR3 region: CASSPAGENQPQHF.

This chain connects TRBV20-1 to TRBJ1-1. This CDR3 comprises 15 residues. Germline V CDR1 and CDR2: DFQATT, SNEGSKA (reference sequence). CDR3 amino acids: CSASSGSSMNTEAFF.